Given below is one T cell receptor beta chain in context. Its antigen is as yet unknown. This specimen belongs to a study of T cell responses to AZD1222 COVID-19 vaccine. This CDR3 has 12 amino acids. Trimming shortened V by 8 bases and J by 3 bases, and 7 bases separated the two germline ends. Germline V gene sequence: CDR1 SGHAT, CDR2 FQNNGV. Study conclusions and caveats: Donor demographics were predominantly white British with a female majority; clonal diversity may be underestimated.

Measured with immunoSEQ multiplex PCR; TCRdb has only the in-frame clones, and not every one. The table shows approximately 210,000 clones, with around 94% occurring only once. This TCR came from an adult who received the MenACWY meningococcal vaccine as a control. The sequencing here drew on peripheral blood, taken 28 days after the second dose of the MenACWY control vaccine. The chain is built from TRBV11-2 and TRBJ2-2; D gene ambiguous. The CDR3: CASHAHTGELFF. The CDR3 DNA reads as TGTGCCAGCCACGCCCACACCGGGGAGCTGTTTTTT. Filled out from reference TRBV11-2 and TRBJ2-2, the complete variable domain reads EAGVAQSPRYKIIEKRQSVAFWCNPISGHATLYWYQQILGQGPKLLIQFQNNGVVDDSQLPKDRFSAERLKGVDSTLKIQPAKLEDSAVYLCASHAHTGELFFGEGSRLTVL.